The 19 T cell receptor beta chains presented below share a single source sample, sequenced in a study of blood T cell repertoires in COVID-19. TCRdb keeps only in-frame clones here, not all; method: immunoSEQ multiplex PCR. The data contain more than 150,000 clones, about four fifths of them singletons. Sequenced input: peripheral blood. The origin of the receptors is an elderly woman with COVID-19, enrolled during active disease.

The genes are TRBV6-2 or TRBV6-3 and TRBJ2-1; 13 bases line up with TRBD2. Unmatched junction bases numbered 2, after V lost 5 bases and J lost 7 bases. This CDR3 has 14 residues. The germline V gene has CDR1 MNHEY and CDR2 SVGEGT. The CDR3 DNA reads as TGTGCCAGCAGTCTGGGACTAGCGGGGAATGAGCAGTTCTTC. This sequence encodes CASSLGLAGNEQFF.

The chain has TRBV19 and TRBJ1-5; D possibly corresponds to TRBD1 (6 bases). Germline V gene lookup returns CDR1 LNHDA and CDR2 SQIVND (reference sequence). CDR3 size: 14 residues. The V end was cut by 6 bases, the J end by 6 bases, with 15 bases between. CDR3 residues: CASRVQGWGQPQHF. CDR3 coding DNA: TGTGCCAGTAGAGTACAGGGCTGGGGTCAGCCCCAGCATTTT. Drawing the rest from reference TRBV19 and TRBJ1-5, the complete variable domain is DGGITQSPKYLFRKEGQNVTLSCEQNLNHDAMYWYRQDPGQGLRLIYYSQIVNDFQKGDIAEGYSVSREKKESFPLTVTSAQKNPTAFYLCASRVQGWGQPQHFGDGTRLSIL.

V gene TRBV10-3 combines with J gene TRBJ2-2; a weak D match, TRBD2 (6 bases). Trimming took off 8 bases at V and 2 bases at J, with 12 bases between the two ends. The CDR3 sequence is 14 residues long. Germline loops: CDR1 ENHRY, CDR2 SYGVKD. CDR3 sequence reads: CAIGRKGNTGELFF. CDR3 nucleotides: TGTGCCATCGGGAGGAAGGGCAACACCGGGGAGCTGTTTTTT.

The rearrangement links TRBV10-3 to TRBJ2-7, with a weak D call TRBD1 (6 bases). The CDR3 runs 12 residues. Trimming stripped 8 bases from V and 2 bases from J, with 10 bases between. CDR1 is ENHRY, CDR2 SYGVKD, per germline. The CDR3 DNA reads TGTGCCATCGGAACAGGGACCTACGAGCAGTACTTC. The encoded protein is CAIGTGTYEQYF.

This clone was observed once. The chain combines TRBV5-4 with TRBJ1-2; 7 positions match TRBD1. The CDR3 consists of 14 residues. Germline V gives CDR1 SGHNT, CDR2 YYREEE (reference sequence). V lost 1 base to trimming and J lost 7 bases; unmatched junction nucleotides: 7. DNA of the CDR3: TGTGCCAGCAGCTTGCTAGAGGGGGCGAGTGGCTACACCTTC. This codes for CASSLLEGASGYTF.

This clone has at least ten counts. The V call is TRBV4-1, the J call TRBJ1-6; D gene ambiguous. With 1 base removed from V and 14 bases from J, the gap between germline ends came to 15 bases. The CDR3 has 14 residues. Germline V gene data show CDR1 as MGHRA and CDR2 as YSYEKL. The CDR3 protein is CASSQAVGVLTLHF. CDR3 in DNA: TGCGCCAGCAGCCAAGCAGTCGGAGTTCTGACCCTCCACTTT.

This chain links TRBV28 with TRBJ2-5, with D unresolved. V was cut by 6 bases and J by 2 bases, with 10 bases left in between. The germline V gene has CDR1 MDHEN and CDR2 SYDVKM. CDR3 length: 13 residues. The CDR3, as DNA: TGTGCCAGCAGCCCCACGGTGCAAGAGACCCAGTACTTC. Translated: CASSPTVQETQYF.

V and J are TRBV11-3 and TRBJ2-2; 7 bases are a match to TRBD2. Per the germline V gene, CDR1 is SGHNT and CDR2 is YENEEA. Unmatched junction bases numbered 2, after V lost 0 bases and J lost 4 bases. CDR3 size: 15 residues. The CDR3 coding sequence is TGTGCCAGCAGCTTAGACGGGAGGAGCACCGGGGAGCTGTTTTTT. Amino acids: CASSLDGRSTGELFF.

The CDR3 DNA sequence: TGTGCCAGCAGCCGCTCGGGACTAGCGGGTGGAGAGCAGTACTTC. It encodes CASSRSGLAGGEQYF. The rearrangement joins TRBV3-1 (or the pseudogene TRBV3-2) to TRBJ2-7; 12 nucleotides align to TRBD2. J gave up 7 bases and V 4 bases, and 8 bases lay outside the gene matches. There are 15 residues in the CDR3. Germline V CDR1 and CDR2: LGHDT, YNNKEL (reference sequence).

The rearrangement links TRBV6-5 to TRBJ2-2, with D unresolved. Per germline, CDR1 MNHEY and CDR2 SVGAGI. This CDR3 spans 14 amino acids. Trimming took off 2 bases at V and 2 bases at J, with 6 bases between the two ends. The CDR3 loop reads CASSYGLNTGELFF. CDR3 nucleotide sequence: TGTGCCAGCAGTTACGGGCTCAACACCGGGGAGCTGTTTTTT.

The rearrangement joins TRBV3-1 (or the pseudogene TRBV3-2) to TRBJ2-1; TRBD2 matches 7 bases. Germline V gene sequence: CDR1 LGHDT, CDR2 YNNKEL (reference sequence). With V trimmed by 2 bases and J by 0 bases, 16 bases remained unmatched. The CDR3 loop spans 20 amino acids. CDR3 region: CASSQLGGVSDPRSYNEQFF. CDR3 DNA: TGTGCCAGCAGCCAACTGGGGGGGGTTTCGGATCCCCGCTCCTACAATGAGCAGTTCTTC.

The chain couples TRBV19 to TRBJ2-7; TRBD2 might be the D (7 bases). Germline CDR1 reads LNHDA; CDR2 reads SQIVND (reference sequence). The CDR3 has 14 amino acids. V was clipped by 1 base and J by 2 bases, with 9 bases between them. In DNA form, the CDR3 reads TGTGCCAGTAGTATAGGGGGGGGCCCCTACGAGCAGTACTTC. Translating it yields CASSIGGGPYEQYF.

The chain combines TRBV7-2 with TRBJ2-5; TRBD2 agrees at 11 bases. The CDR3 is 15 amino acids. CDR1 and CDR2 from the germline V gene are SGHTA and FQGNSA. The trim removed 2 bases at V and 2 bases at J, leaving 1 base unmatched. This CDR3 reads CASSLRLAGQETQYF. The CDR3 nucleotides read TGTGCCAGCAGCTTAAGACTAGCGGGGCAAGAGACCCAGTACTTC.

The CDR3 is CAIIGTLSGEGRNVLEQFF. The CDR3 coding sequence is TGTGCCATCATCGGGACCCTTAGCGGGGAGGGTAGAAACGTACTAGAGCAGTTCTTC. The J gene is TRBJ2-1, the V gene TRBV10-3; the match to TRBD2 covers 8 bases. The CDR3 is 19 amino acids. The J segment lost 10 bases and the V segment lost 7 bases, leaving 27 bases of the junction unmatched. Per germline, CDR1 ENHRY and CDR2 SYGVKD.

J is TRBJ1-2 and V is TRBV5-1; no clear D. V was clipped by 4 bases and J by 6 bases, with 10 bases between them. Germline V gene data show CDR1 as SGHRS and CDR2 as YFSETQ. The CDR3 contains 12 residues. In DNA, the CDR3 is TGCGCCAGCAGCGCAGGCAGTGATGGCTACACCTTC. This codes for CASSAGSDGYTF.

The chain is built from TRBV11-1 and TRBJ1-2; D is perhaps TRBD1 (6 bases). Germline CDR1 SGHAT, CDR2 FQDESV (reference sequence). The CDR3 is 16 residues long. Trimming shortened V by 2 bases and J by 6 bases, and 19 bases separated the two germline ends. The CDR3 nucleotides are TGTGCCAGCAGCTTAACCGGAACAGGGAAGGATAATGGCTACACCTTC. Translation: CASSLTGTGKDNGYTF.

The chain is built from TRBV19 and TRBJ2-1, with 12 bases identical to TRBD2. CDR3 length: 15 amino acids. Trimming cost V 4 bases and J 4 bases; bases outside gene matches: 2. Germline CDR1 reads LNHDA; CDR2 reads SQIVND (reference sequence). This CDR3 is CASSTLAGGYNEQFF. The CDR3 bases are TGTGCCAGTAGTACACTAGCGGGGGGTTACAATGAGCAGTTCTTC.

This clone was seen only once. The CDR3 DNA sequence: TGTGCCAGCAGTTACACCCGGACTAGCGGGAGGACCGAGCAGTACTTC. Translating gives CASSYTRTSGRTEQYF. The chain is built from TRBV6-5 and TRBJ2-7, with 14 bases matching TRBD2. Germline values: CDR1 MNHEY, CDR2 SVGAGI. The trim removed 2 bases at V and 6 bases at J, leaving 6 bases unmatched. The CDR3 is 16 amino acids.

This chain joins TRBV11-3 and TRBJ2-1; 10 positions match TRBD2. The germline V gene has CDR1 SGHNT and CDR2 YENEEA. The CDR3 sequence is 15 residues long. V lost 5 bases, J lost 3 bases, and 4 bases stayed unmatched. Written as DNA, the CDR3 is TGTGCCAGCAGCCTGGGACTAGCGTTCTACAATGAGCAGTTCTTC. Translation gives CASSLGLAFYNEQFF.